The 16 T cell receptor beta chains reported below all come from one sample, sequenced in a study of T cell responses to AZD1222 COVID-19 vaccine. Data came from immunoSEQ multiplex PCR; TCRdb stores just in-frame clones and leaves some out. The sample consists of under 150,000 clones, approximately 90% of them appearing once. The sequencing used peripheral blood, collected on day 0 of AZD1222 vaccination. The receptor set was obtained from an adult in good health.

The J gene is TRBJ1-1, the V gene TRBV3-1 (or the pseudogene TRBV3-2), with D hard to call. The V gene lost 5 bases and the J gene lost 5 bases, with 21 bases spanning the gap. The CDR3 extends over 16 amino acids. CDR1 LGHDT and CDR2 YNNKEL come from the germline V gene (reference sequence). DNA of the CDR3: TGTGCCAGCAGCGACTCATGGCAGGCCCCAGGTACTGAAGCTTTCTTT. Translated, it gives CASSDSWQAPGTEAFF.

The J gene is TRBJ1-1, the V gene TRBV7-3; 7 bases are a match to TRBD1. Germline CDR1 SGHTA, CDR2 FQGTGA. The CDR3 is 14 residues long. The V and J ends lost 0 bases and 3 bases, in that order; junction bases with no gene match: 1. In DNA, the CDR3 is TGTGCCAGCAGCTTAACAGGGACAGACACTGAAGCTTTCTTT. It codes for CASSLTGTDTEAFF.

The J gene is TRBJ1-1, the V gene TRBV18, with D unclear. Germline assignment: CDR1 KGHSH and CDR2 LQKENI. This CDR3 is 14 amino acids long. Trimming cost V 6 bases and J 0 bases, with 11 bases left between them. The CDR3 reads CASSPAAVNTEAFF. DNA for the CDR3: TGTGCCAGCTCCCCGGCGGCGGTGAACACTGAAGCTTTCTTT.

The gene calls are TRBV6-2 or TRBV6-3 and TRBJ2-3, with D perhaps matching TRBD2 (7 bases). CDR3 size: 15 residues. The V end was cut by 4 bases, the J end by 4 bases, with 15 bases between. Germline values: CDR1 MNHEY, CDR2 SVGEGT. CDR3 in amino acids: CASSFEGGGSDTQYF. Here the CDR3 DNA reads TGTGCCAGCAGTTTCGAGGGGGGGGGATCAGATACGCAGTATTTT.

Turning to this clone: Other DNA variants within this sample encode the same CDR3. The chain carries TRBV6-2 or TRBV6-3 and TRBJ2-7; D remains ambiguous. This CDR3 comprises 11 residues. Per the germline V gene, CDR1 is MNHEY and CDR2 is SVGEGT. Trimming took off 1 base at V and 6 bases at J, with 4 bases between the two ends. CDR3 protein: CASSYLREQYF. CDR3 coding DNA: TGTGCCAGCAGTTACTTGCGCGAGCAGTACTTC.

A few counts support this clone. V and J are TRBV18 and TRBJ2-7; 7 positions match TRBD2. The CDR3 sequence is 16 residues long. The V gene end was trimmed by 5 bases and the J gene end by 0 bases; junction bases not matched to a gene: 10. CDR1 KGHSH and CDR2 LQKENI come from the germline V gene. This chain's CDR3 is CASSTVAGASSYEQYF. The CDR3 region has the DNA TGTGCCAGCTCAACAGTAGCGGGCGCAAGCTCCTACGAGCAGTACTTC.

The J gene is TRBJ2-7, the V gene TRBV21-1; the D call TRBD2 from the table was never checked on the DNA. TRBV21-1 is flagged as a pseudogene. The CDR3 has 17 residues. The CDR3 region is CASSSLLRLAGVHEQYF. DNA for the CDR3: TGTGCCAGCAGCTCATTATTGAGACTAGCGGGGGTCCACGAGCAGTACTTC.

The chain couples TRBV5-8 to TRBJ2-3; 7 bases agree with TRBD2. The V segment lost 4 bases and the J segment 6 bases; nucleotides outside the gene matches: 11. The CDR3 extends over 15 amino acids. Germline-derived CDR1 and CDR2 are SGHTS and YDEGEE. CDR3 amino acids: CASSPGGRRGDTQYF. CDR3 DNA: TGTGCCAGCAGCCCGGGGGGTCGCCGGGGCGATACGCAGTATTTT.

V gene TRBV19 combines with J gene TRBJ1-1; D is unclear. Germline V gene data show CDR1 as LNHDA and CDR2 as SQIVND (reference sequence). The CDR3 spans 14 residues. V lost 3 bases to trimming and J lost 4 bases, with 12 bases between them. This CDR3 reads CASSIFLGFTEAFF. CDR3 DNA: TGTGCCAGTAGTATCTTTTTGGGATTCACTGAAGCTTTCTTT.

The V call is TRBV5-4, the J call TRBJ1-1; a weak D match, TRBD1 (5 bases). Between the trimmed V and J ends, which lost 2 bases and 3 bases, there was a span of 11 bases. Germline CDR1 SGHNT, CDR2 YYREEE (reference sequence). The CDR3 is made up of 14 amino acids. The CDR3 loop reads CASSLQARDTEAFF. CDR3 DNA: TGTGCCAGCAGCTTACAGGCTCGGGACACTGAAGCTTTCTTT. The full variable domain, completed using reference TRBV5-4 and TRBJ1-1, is ETGVTQSPTHLIKTRGQQVTLRCSSQSGHNTVSWYQQALGQGPQFIFQYYREEENGRGNFPPRFSGLQFPNYSSELNVNALELDDSALYLCASSLQARDTEAFFGQGTRLTVV.

The V call is TRBV15, the J call TRBJ1-2; no clear D. Trimming cost V 3 bases and J 8 bases, with 16 bases left between them. The CDR3 is made up of 14 amino acids. The germline gives CDR1 LNHNV, CDR2 YYDKDF (reference sequence). The CDR3 loop reads CATSSSQPMRGYTF. The CDR3 bases are TGTGCCACCAGCAGCTCACAGCCGATGAGGGGCTACACCTTC.

The genes are TRBV5-1 and TRBJ1-5; the D gene is possibly TRBD1 (5 bases). The CDR3 has 15 amino acids. CDR1 is SGHRS and CDR2 is YFSETQ in the germline V gene. V dropped 0 bases and J dropped 3 bases, with 10 bases sitting between them. CDR3 DNA sequence: TGCGCCAGCAGCTTGGGGCCACAGGACAATCAGCCCCAGCATTTT. Protein product: CASSLGPQDNQPQHF.

The rearrangement links TRBV28 to TRBJ1-2, with D tentatively TRBD1 (5 bases). This CDR3 spans 17 amino acids. CDR1 and CDR2 from the germline V gene are MDHEN and SYDVKM. The germline V and J ends were trimmed by 3 bases and 2 bases, with 19 bases remaining between them. The DNA of the CDR3 is TGTGCCAGCAGTTTGAGTTACAGGCGTTCCAACAACTATGGCTACACCTTC. This gives the protein CASSLSYRRSNNYGYTF.

The chain carries TRBV5-1 and TRBJ1-2; D ambiguous. There are 14 residues in the CDR3. The germline V and J ends were trimmed by 2 bases and 8 bases, with 16 bases remaining between them. The germline V gene has CDR1 SGHRS and CDR2 YFSETQ. CDR3 bases: TGCGCCAGCAGCTTCAGTGATTCGGGGAGGGGCTACACCTTC. Protein product: CASSFSDSGRGYTF.

The gene calls are TRBV20-1 and TRBJ1-4, with D possibly being TRBD1 (5 bases). The germline CDR1 and CDR2 sequences are DFQATT and SNEGSKA (reference sequence). The V and J ends lost 3 bases and 1 base respectively, with 15 bases between them. This CDR3 has 16 residues. CDR3 amino acids: CSASMAGKRTNEKLFF. CDR3 nucleotides: TGCAGTGCTAGTATGGCAGGGAAAAGAACTAATGAAAAACTGTTTTTT.

This sequence joins TRBV7-2 and TRBJ1-2; D may be TRBD1 (6 bases). CDR1 and CDR2 from the germline V gene are SGHTA and FQGNSA. CDR3 length: 17 amino acids. Trimming removed 5 bases from V and 2 bases from J, with 21 bases in between. CDR3: CASSQVGGRPPNYGYTF. The CDR3 DNA reads TGTGCCAGCAGCCAAGTCGGGGGCCGCCCCCCGAACTATGGCTACACCTTC.